This T cell receptor (beta chain) was observed in a study of CD8+ T cells in alopecia areata. Overall study findings and caveats: Scalp clonality dropped significantly under tofacitinib, as did expanded CD8+ top-100 clones.

Noted treatment: oral pan-JAK inhibitor, 5-10 mg twice daily. Sequencing templates came from extracted RNA that was reverse transcribed into cDNA. Data came from immunoSEQ multiplex PCR; TCRdb stores just in-frame clones and leaves some out. The sample yields some 98,000 clones, 61% seen once. On this clone itself: Antigen: not known.

Trimming removed 4 bases from V and 0 bases from J, with 7 bases in between. CDR1 and CDR2 from the germline V gene are MGHRA and YSYEKL. CDR3 length: 15 amino acids. Sample: CD8+ T cells sorted from blood, taken at week 4, from a patient treated with tofacitinib. This sequence joins TRBV4-1 and TRBJ2-6, with D hard to call. This TCR was sampled from a human donor with alopecia areata. The DNA for the CDR3 is TGCGCCAGCAGCCCCCTTGACTCTGGGGCCAACGTCCTGACTTTC. Translating gives CASSPLDSGANVLTF.